This TCR beta chain was sequenced for a study of blood T cells in healthy people across ages (dated by TCRdb to the mid-2010s). About the investigation overall: In model experiments, template switching captured about one uniquely barcoded TCR beta cDNA molecule for every two T cells. The donors were split into four age groups: young (average about 15 years), middle-aged (roughly 39), aged (approximately 60) and long-lived (roughly 77). Two additional independent replicas of 1 million unique cDNA reads from the same blood draw were analyzed for two donors (one aged 18 to 30 and one aged 80 or older). The study measured age-related changes in TCR beta repertoire diversity using deep sequencing normalized with unique cDNA molecular identifiers. Donors of different ages were randomly distributed across sequencing lanes to avoid experimental bias.

Results the study describes overall, beyond this receptor: Estimates of total diversity from one million sequenced T cells were regarded as lower bounds and underestimates. There was a strong correlation between observed TCR beta diversity and the percentage of naive T cells measured by flow cytometry. Observed TCR beta diversity per million T cells fell roughly linearly with age, and a significant reduction was already apparent by age about 43. Compared with the aged group, the long-lived group had more naive CD4+ T cells, fewer expanded clones and increased TCR diversity, a pattern suggesting age selection. Since profiling was done on bulk unsorted PBMCs, naive and antigen-experienced compartments could not be conclusively compared. Because donor CMV infection status was unknown, age-related changes in expanded clonotypes were potentially confounded.

Library construction relied on 5' RACE. Instrument used: Illumina HiSeq 2500. A second roughly 7 to 12 cycle PCR used a sample-barcoded 5' primer and a J-beta primer mix. Each TCR beta cDNA molecule received a unique molecular identifier from a template-switch 5' adaptor carrying 12 random nucleotides. At least 2.5 million CDR3-containing paired-end reads were obtained from each sample. First-strand cDNA was synthesized from all RNA with the Mint cDNA synthesis kit, primed by a TRBC-specific oligonucleotide. Following uracil-DNA glycosylase treatment, all cDNA underwent a first 18-cycle PCR with the universal primers M1SS and BC2_uni_R. As for the original processing: Each sample was normalized by randomly selecting 1 million high-quality reads, each carrying a distinct molecular identifier. Instead of being binned into consensus sequences, reads that shared molecular identifiers were thrown out. MiTCR, run with a Q25 quality threshold and the strictest error-elimination algorithm, handled CDR3 identification, clonotype clustering and error correction. A nonparametric unseen species model using Euler transformation provided a lower-bound estimate of total TCR beta diversity. The public sequencing data were trimmed at Q25 with fastp and processed into clonotypes with MiXCR by TCRdb, which kept only in-frame beta chains. CDR3 protein sequences are deduplicated, and each keeps its most common genes and DNA. The authors' filters were not applied to this entry. The table for this sample lists roughly 930,000 distinct CDR3 sequences; 40% to 60% of them were counted only once. The ten largest clones represent 13% of the sample.

A word on this clonotype: Its antigen specificity is not known. No much larger clone is present one base from it, and per-base qualities are unavailable.

Systemically healthy Caucasian individuals from Russia, some 36 in total and aged roughly 6 to 95 years, were included as donors. Each donor gave about 11 milliliters of peripheral blood, drawn into EDTA-treated Vacutainer tubes. PBMCs were isolated by Ficoll-Paque density-gradient centrifugation, with at least 7 million obtained per sample. Total RNA, at least 5.5 micrograms per sample, was extracted from PBMCs with Trizol reagent. Naive CD45RAhigh/CD27high T cell percentages were measured by flow cytometry on a PBMC aliquot from every donor. V is reduced by 0 bases and J by 0 bases, leaving a spacing of 14 bases between them. CDR1 and CDR2, looked up from the germline V gene (reference sequence), are MNHNY and SVGAGI. The CDR3 covers 17 residues, taking in both the cysteine and the phenylalanine. The sequence is cut down to CDR3 DNA, 51 bases in frame from base 1.

Recombination connected TRBV6-6 to TRBJ1-2; the D gene cannot be named for sure. Input material: blood. This sequence originates from a man aged 25-40 years in good health. CDR3 protein: CASSYSPDERANYGYTF. In nucleotide form, the sequence is TGTGCCAGCAGTTACTCTCCCGACGAACGGGCTAACTATGGCTACACCTTC.